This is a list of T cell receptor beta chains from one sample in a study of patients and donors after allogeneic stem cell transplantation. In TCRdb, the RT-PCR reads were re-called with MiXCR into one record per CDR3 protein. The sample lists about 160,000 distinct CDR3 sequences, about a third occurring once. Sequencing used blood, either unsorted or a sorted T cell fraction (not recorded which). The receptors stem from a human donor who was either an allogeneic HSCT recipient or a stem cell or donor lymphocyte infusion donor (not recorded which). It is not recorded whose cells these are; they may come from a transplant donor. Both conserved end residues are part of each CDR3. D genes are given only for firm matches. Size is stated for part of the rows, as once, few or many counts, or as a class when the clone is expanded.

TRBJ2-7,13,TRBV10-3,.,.,CAIQLPATAEQYF,TGTGCCATTCAACTACCGGCAACTGCCGAGCAGTACTTC
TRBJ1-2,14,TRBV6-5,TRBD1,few,CASSWTGGKYGYTF,TGTGCCAGCAGTTGGACAGGAGGGAAGTATGGCTACACCTTC
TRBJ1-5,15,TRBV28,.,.,CASSLSGHSNQPQHF,TGTGCCAGCAGTTTATCAGGGCATAGCAATCAGCCCCAGCATTTT
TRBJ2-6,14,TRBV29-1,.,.,CSVEEGRGANVLTF,TGCAGCGTTGAAGAGGGGCGTGGGGCCAACGTCCTGACTTTC
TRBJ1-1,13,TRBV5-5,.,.,CASSLRMNTEAFF,TGTGCCAGCAGCTTGCGAATGAACACTGAAGCTTTCTTT
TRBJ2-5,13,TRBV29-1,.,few,CSAQDREWETQYF,TGCAGCGCCCAGGACCGCGAATGGGAGACCCAGTACTTC
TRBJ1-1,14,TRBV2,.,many,CASRPVGLNTEAFF,TGTGCCAGCAGGCCGGTGGGGTTGAACACTGAAGCTTTCTTT
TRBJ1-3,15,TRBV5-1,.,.,CASSLPQGNGNTIYF,TGCGCCAGCAGCTTACCGCAGGGAAATGGAAACACCATATATTTT
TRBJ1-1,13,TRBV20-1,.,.,CSAPKQGGTEAFF,TGCAGTGCGCCGAAACAGGGCGGTACTGAAGCTTTCTTT
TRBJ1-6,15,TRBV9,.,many,CASSVGAGGNSPLHF,TGTGCCAGCAGCGTAGGCGCAGGAGGAAATTCACCCCTCCACTTT
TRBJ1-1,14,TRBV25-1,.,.,CASSEPGQNTEAFF,TGTGCCAGCAGCGAACCGGGACAGAACACTGAAGCTTTCTTT
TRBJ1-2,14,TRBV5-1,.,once,CASSRETENYGYTF,TGCGCCAGCAGCCGGGAGACCGAAAACTATGGCTACACCTTC
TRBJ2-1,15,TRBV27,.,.,CASSPLWSTYNEQFF,TGTGCCAGCAGTCCACTATGGTCCACCTACAATGAGCAGTTCTTC
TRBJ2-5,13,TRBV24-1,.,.,CATSEPTGETQYF,TGTGCCACCAGTGAACCGACGGGAGAGACCCAGTACTTC
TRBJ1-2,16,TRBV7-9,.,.,CASSLSVRPTPYGYTF,TGTGCCAGCAGCTTATCGGTCCGACCGACTCCTTATGGCTACACCTTC
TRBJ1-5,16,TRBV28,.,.,CASTPYSLDGNQPQHF,TGTGCCAGCACCCCCTATTCTCTGGACGGCAATCAGCCCCAGCATTTT